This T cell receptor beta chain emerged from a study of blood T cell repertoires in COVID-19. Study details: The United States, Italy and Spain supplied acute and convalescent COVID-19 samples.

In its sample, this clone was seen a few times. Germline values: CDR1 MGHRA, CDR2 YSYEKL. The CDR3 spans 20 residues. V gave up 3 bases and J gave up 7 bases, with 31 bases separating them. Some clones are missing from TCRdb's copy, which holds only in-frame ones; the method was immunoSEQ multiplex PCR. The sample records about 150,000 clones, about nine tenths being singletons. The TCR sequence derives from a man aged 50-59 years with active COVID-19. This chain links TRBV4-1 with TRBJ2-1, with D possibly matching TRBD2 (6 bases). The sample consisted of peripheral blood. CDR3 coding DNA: TGCGCCAGCAGCCAGGATCCCCCTCGGCGGGGACCCCGTGCCCAAAATGAGCAGTTCTTC. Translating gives CASSQDPPRRGPRAQNEQFF.